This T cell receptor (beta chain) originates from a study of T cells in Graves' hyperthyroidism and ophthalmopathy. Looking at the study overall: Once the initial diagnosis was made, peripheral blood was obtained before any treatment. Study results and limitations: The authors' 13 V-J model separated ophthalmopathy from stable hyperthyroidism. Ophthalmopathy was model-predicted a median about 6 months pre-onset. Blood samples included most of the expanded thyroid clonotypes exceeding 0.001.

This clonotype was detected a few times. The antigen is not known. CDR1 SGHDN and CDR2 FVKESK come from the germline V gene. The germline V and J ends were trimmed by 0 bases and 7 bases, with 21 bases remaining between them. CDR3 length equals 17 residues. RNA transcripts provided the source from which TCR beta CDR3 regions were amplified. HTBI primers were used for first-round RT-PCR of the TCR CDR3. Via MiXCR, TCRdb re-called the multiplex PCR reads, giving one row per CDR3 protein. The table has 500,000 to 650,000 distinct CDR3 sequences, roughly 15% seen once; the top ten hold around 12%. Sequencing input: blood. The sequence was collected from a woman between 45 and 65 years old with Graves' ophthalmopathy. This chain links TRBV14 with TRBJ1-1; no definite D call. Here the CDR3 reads CASSQEVGADVGGEAFF. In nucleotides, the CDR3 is TGTGCCAGCAGCCAAGAGGTCGGAGCTGATGTTGGCGGTGAAGCTTTCTTT.